What follows are 28 T cell receptor beta chains derived from one specimen sequenced in a study of blood T cell repertoires in COVID-19. TCRdb's table, derived via immunoSEQ multiplex PCR, lists solely in-frame clones and lacks some. The repertoire holds 300,000 to 350,000 clones, with about 91% as singletons. The sequenced sample consisted of peripheral blood. The receptors were gathered from a woman in her twenties or thirties with COVID-19, enrolled during active disease.

This clone was seen once. V is TRBV7-9 and J is TRBJ2-1; TRBD2 agrees at 12 bases. Trimming cost V 3 bases and J 7 bases; bases outside gene matches: 1. The CDR3 consists of 14 residues. From germline, CDR1 is SEHNR and CDR2 FQNEAQ (reference sequence). CDR3: CASSFLAGGNEQFF. CDR3 coding DNA: TGTGCCAGCAGCTTTCTAGCGGGGGGGAATGAGCAGTTCTTC.

This clone showed up just once. V usage is TRBV7-9 and J usage is TRBJ1-1, with D tentatively TRBD1 (6 bases). Germline CDR1 SEHNR, CDR2 FQNEAQ (reference sequence). V was pared by 2 bases and J by 3 bases, with 7 bases between. CDR3 length: 13 residues. The CDR3 DNA is TGTGCCAGCAGCTTACCAGGGGACACTGAAGCTTTCTTT. Its translation: CASSLPGDTEAFF.

V is TRBV5-4 and J is TRBJ1-3, with unresolved D. V was clipped by 2 bases and J by 2 bases, with 11 bases between them. This CDR3 has 15 amino acids. The germline gives CDR1 SGHNT, CDR2 YYREEE (reference sequence). In nucleotides, the CDR3 is TGTGCCAGCAGCTTCCGAGGGAACCCTGGAAACACCATATATTTT. Translated, it gives CASSFRGNPGNTIYF.

The J gene is TRBJ1-4, the V gene TRBV15, with D hard to call. The CDR3 loop spans 15 amino acids. With 0 bases removed from V and 5 bases from J, the gap between germline ends came to 10 bases. CDR1 and CDR2 (germline): LNHNV, YYDKDF (reference sequence). The CDR3 DNA is TGTGCCACCAGCAGAGAAACAGCCGCAAATGAAAAACTGTTTTTT. Translated: CATSRETAANEKLFF.

A single count supports this clone. This chain connects TRBV25-1 to TRBJ2-5, with a possible D match to TRBD1 (6 bases). CDR1 is MGHDK and CDR2 is SYGVNS in the germline V gene. Trimming pared 5 bases from V and 1 base from J, leaving 8 bases between. This CDR3 has 13 amino acids. The CDR3 DNA is TGTGCCAGCAGTCTGGGGGCCCAAGAGACCCAGTACTTC. Protein sequence: CASSLGAQETQYF.

This clone was counted only a few times. This sequence joins TRBV11-1 and TRBJ1-4; D is ambiguous. The CDR3 consists of 13 residues. Germline V gene sequence: CDR1 SGHAT, CDR2 FQDESV (reference sequence). With 5 bases removed from V and 0 bases from J, the gap between germline ends came to 4 bases. The CDR3 sequence is CASSPSTNEKLFF. The CDR3 DNA is TGTGCCAGCAGCCCGTCAACTAATGAAAAACTGTTTTTT.

About this clone itself: The same CDR3 arises from other DNA sequences in this sample as well. This chain uses TRBV12-3 or TRBV12-4 with TRBJ1-1; the match to TRBD1 covers 8 bases. CDR3 length equals 12 residues. With V trimmed by 2 bases and J by 8 bases, 1 base remained unmatched. The CDR3 nucleotides read TGTGCCAGCAGTTTAAGGACAGGGGAAGCTTTCTTT. Translation gives CASSLRTGEAFF.

The V and J genes are TRBV6-1 and TRBJ1-1, with D tentatively TRBD1 (6 bases). Trimming pared 4 bases from V and 2 bases from J, leaving 14 bases between. This CDR3 is built from 15 residues. The germline CDR1 and CDR2 sequences are MNHNS and SASEGT. The CDR3 DNA reads TGTGCCAGCAGTGCGACCGGGACAAGAAACACTGAAGCTTTCTTT. Amino acid sequence: CASSATGTRNTEAFF.

The chain uses TRBV25-1 and TRBJ2-2; no reliable D call. The V gene lost 7 bases and the J gene lost 3 bases, with 9 bases spanning the gap. This CDR3 comprises 13 residues. Germline CDR1 reads MGHDK; CDR2 reads SYGVNS. The DNA of the CDR3 is TGTGCCAGCACTGCAGATTACACCGGGGAGCTGTTTTTT. It codes for CASTADYTGELFF.

The gene calls are TRBV29-1 and TRBJ2-3, with D unresolved. CDR1 SQVTM and CDR2 ANQGSEA come from the germline V gene. V was clipped by 8 bases and J by 6 bases, with 9 bases between them. The CDR3 runs to 10 residues. The CDR3, as DNA: TGCAGCCCAACTGCCGATACGCAGTATTTT. It specifies CSPTADTQYF.

This chain joins TRBV4-2 and TRBJ1-3; 7 positions agree with TRBD1. This CDR3 contains 18 residues. Germline V CDR1 and CDR2: LGHNA, YNFKEQ. V dropped 1 base and J dropped 0; count of bases not matched to a gene: 9. CDR3 region: CASSQGVTGRYSGNTIYF. The CDR3 nucleotides are TGTGCCAGCAGCCAAGGGGTGACAGGGCGCTACTCTGGAAACACCATATATTTT.

The chain carries TRBV10-3 and TRBJ2-1; D may be TRBD1 (6 bases). Trimming cost V 0 bases and J 9 bases, with 18 bases left between them. CDR3 size: 16 residues. Germline V lookup: CDR1 ENHRY, CDR2 SYGVKD. CDR3 residues: CAISESGAGAHPEQFF. The DNA for the CDR3 is TGTGCCATCAGTGAGTCTGGGGCAGGGGCCCACCCTGAGCAGTTCTTC.

The chain employs TRBV2 and TRBJ2-4; 7 nucleotides align to TRBD1. V lost 4 bases, J lost 6 bases, and 18 bases stayed unmatched. CDR3 length equals 18 residues. Germline assignment: CDR1 SNHLY and CDR2 FYNNEI. CDR3 sequence reads: CASSGGDSPYGDLNIQYF. In DNA form, the CDR3 reads TGTGCCAGCAGTGGAGGGGACAGCCCGTACGGGGATCTAAACATTCAGTACTTC. Using reference TRBV2 and TRBJ2-4 for the parts outside the CDR3, the full variable domain is EPEVTQTPSHQVTQMGQEVILRCVPISNHLYFYWYRQILGQKVEFLVSFYNNEISEKSEIFDDQFSVERPDGSNFTLKIRSTKLEDSAMYFCASSGGDSPYGDLNIQYFGAGTRLSVL.

This chain links TRBV4-1 with TRBJ2-6, with 7 bases lining up with TRBD2. Germline V gene data show CDR1 as MGHRA and CDR2 as YSYEKL. The CDR3 extends over 16 amino acids. V was clipped by 4 bases and J by 0 bases; unmatched bases: 3. The CDR3 nucleotides read TGCGCCAGCAGCCGCGGGAGTTCCTCTGGGGCCAACGTCCTGACTTTC. Translating gives CASSRGSSSGANVLTF.

The chain joins TRBV6-5 to TRBJ1-4; D gene unclear. Germline loops: CDR1 MNHEY, CDR2 SVGAGI. The V and J ends lost 0 bases and 8 bases respectively, with 13 bases between them. This CDR3 region has 15 residues. The CDR3 DNA reads TGTGCCAGCAGTTACTCGGCGGGGAGAATCGAAAAACTGTTTTTT. Protein: CASSYSAGRIEKLFF.

This chain links TRBV7-9 with TRBJ1-1; D remains ambiguous. This CDR3 is built from 18 residues. Germline V gene data show CDR1 as SEHNR and CDR2 as FQNEAQ (reference sequence). Trimming cost V 5 bases and J 4 bases, with 26 bases left between them. In DNA form, the CDR3 reads TGTGCCAGCAGCCACCTCCCGAGAGTAAGAGAAAGAGGCACTGAAGCTTTCTTT. This sequence encodes CASSHLPRVRERGTEAFF.

A remark on this clone: This sample also contains other DNA sequences that code for the same CDR3. The V gene is TRBV18, the J gene TRBJ1-1; D gene ambiguous. This CDR3 is 14 amino acids long. Trimming stripped 4 bases from V and 2 bases from J, with 11 bases between. Germline lookup yields CDR1 KGHSH and CDR2 LQKENI. The chain's CDR3 is CASSLGRGNTEAFF. In nucleotides, the CDR3 is TGTGCCAGCTCACTAGGTAGAGGAAACACTGAAGCTTTCTTT.

The chain recombines TRBV5-1 with TRBJ2-1; D possibly corresponds to TRBD1 (6 bases). This CDR3 is built from 14 residues. Germline CDR1 reads SGHRS; CDR2 reads YFSETQ. Trimming took off 0 bases at V and 4 bases at J, with 8 bases between the two ends. CDR3 coding DNA: TGCGCCAGCAGCTTGGGACAGGAGTACAATGAGCAGTTCTTC. Translating it yields CASSLGQEYNEQFF.

The V gene is TRBV5-4, the J gene TRBJ1-1; D ambiguous. The length of the CDR3 is 15 residues. Germline CDR1 reads SGHNT; CDR2 reads YYREEE (reference sequence). Trimming removed 4 bases from V and 4 bases from J, with 17 bases in between. CDR3 in amino acids: CASSPNGAVGTEAFF. CDR3 nucleotides: TGTGCCAGCAGCCCGAATGGTGCGGTGGGCACTGAAGCTTTCTTT.

The chain employs TRBV2 and TRBJ1-1, with D uncertain. There are 15 residues in the CDR3. Trimming shortened V by 4 bases and J by 1 base, and 13 bases separated the two germline ends. Germline V lookup: CDR1 SNHLY, CDR2 FYNNEI. The CDR3 nucleotides read TGTGCCAGCAGTGCCCCTCCCGTCGGGAACACTGAAGCTTTCTTT. Protein: CASSAPPVGNTEAFF.

The chain carries TRBV2 and TRBJ1-2, with 7 positions matching TRBD1. The CDR3 has 15 amino acids. Trimming at V came to 7 bases and at J to 3 bases, leaving 11 bases not matched to a gene. Germline V lookup: CDR1 SNHLY, CDR2 FYNNEI. The CDR3 sequence is CASTAGQVDHYGYTF. The CDR3, as DNA: TGTGCCAGCACTGCCGGACAGGTCGACCACTATGGCTACACCTTC.

This rearrangement joins TRBV11-2 to TRBJ1-1; 9 bases align to TRBD1. Germline CDR1 SGHAT, CDR2 FQNNGV. V dropped 5 bases and J dropped 3; count of bases not matched to a gene: 4. The CDR3 is made up of 14 amino acids. CDR3 loop: CASSLQGADTEAFF. The CDR3, as DNA: TGTGCCAGCAGCCTACAGGGGGCGGACACTGAAGCTTTCTTT.

The rearrangement joins TRBV4-3 to TRBJ2-5; 11 bases map to TRBD2. In germline, CDR1 is LGHNA, CDR2 YSLEER. The length of the CDR3 is 17 residues. V lost 0 bases and J lost 5; bases outside the gene matches: 8. CDR3 sequence (DNA): TGCGCCAGCAGCCAAGACGTAGCGGGGGGGCCCCGGGAGACCCAGTACTTC. Translation gives CASSQDVAGGPRETQYF.

The chain's CDR3 is CASSQATVSGNTIYF. CDR3 nucleotide sequence: TGCGCCAGCAGCCAAGCCACGGTATCTGGAAACACCATATATTTT. The V gene is TRBV4-3, the J gene TRBJ1-3; D ambiguous. Germline lookup yields CDR1 LGHNA and CDR2 YSLEER. The CDR3 runs 15 residues. With 1 base removed from V and 1 base from J, the gap between germline ends came to 8 bases.

The chain has TRBV5-6 and TRBJ2-7; D gene unclear. Germline V CDR1 and CDR2: SGHDT, YYEEEE. There are 14 residues in the CDR3. The V end lost 2 bases, the J end lost 0 bases, and 9 bases lay between the germline ends. The CDR3 region is CASSFRSSSYEQYF. In DNA, the CDR3 is TGTGCCAGCAGCTTCCGATCTAGCTCCTACGAGCAGTACTTC.

This chain uses TRBV3-1 (or the pseudogene TRBV3-2) with TRBJ1-2; 7 bases align to TRBD1. V dropped 4 bases and J dropped 0; count of bases not matched to a gene: 14. The CDR3 loop spans 18 amino acids. Germline V CDR1 and CDR2: LGHDT, YNNKEL (reference sequence). Here the CDR3 DNA reads TGTGCCAGCAGCCGCGGACTATCAGCCGGGACAGCTAACTATGGCTACACCTTC. The encoded protein is CASSRGLSAGTANYGYTF.

The chain links TRBV24-1 to TRBJ2-2, with D possibly being TRBD1 (5 bases). V shed 1 base and J shed 6 bases, with 8 bases lying between them. The germline gives CDR1 KGHDR, CDR2 SFDVKD. This CDR3 has 14 residues. The CDR3 reads CATSDFLGAGELFF. In nucleotides, the CDR3 is TGTGCCACCAGTGATTTTTTAGGGGCCGGGGAGCTGTTTTTT.

This chain links TRBV9 with TRBJ1-2, with 7 bases fitting TRBD1. CDR3 length: 16 amino acids. Germline lookup yields CDR1 SGDLS and CDR2 YYNGEE. Losses at the gene ends were 0 bases for V and 3 bases for J; bases not matched to a gene: 8. This CDR3 reads CASSVASGTAYYGYTF. In DNA, the CDR3 is TGTGCCAGCAGCGTAGCTTCGGGGACAGCATACTATGGCTACACCTTC.